A selection of T cell receptor beta chains follows, all from one sample in a study of control samples from healthy donors and cancer patients. The protocol was immunoSEQ multiplex PCR, while the TCRdb copy is restricted to in-frame clones and leaves out a portion. Of fewer than 85,000 clones in the sample, 91% were seen once. The sequenced material came from blood. Receptor source: a man younger than 45 in good health. Both conserved end residues are part of each CDR3. Each record gives: D gene, CDR3 length, V gene, J gene, clone size, CDR3 protein, CDR3 DNA. The D gene is left open where the match is weak. Rows may omit the clone size; those that give it use once, few, many or a size class.

.	11	TRBV4-1	TRBJ2-2	.	CASSLHGELFF	TGCGCCAGCAGCCTCCACGGGGAGCTGTTTTTT
.	13	TRBV27	TRBJ2-2	.	CASSLQGTGELFF	TGTGCCAGCAGTTTACAGGGGACCGGGGAGCTGTTTTTT
TRBD2	13	TRBV7-9	TRBJ2-1	.	CASSWGRDNEQFF	TGTGCCAGCAGCTGGGGGAGGGACAATGAGCAGTTCTTC
TRBD2	15	TRBV3-1/TRBV3-2	TRBJ2-1	.	CASSQGLAGVGEQFF	TGTGCCAGCAGCCAAGGACTAGCGGGAGTAGGGGAGCAGTTCTTC
.	14	TRBV5-1	TRBJ2-3	.	CASSLGTDTDTQYF	TGCGCCAGCAGCTTGGGGACAGACACAGATACGCAGTATTTT
.	13	TRBV2	TRBJ1-1	.	CASSVKSNTEAFF	TGTGCCAGCAGTGTTAAGTCGAACACTGAAGCTTTCTTT
.	15	TRBV4-1	TRBJ1-4	once	CASSQGGLGGEKLFF	TGCGCCAGCAGCCAAGGGGGACTGGGGGGTGAAAAACTGTTTTTT
TRBD2	14	TRBV27	TRBJ2-7	.	CASSLASGRNEQYF	TGTGCCAGCAGTTTGGCTAGCGGGAGGAACGAGCAGTACTTC
.	10	TRBV6-1	TRBJ1-2	.	CASSEYGYTF	TGTGCCAGCAGTGAATATGGCTACACCTTC
.	14	TRBV19	TRBJ2-7	.	CASSIETYPYEQYF	TGTGCCAGTAGTATCGAGACTTACCCCTACGAGCAGTACTTC
.	16	TRBV6-1	TRBJ2-7	.	CASSGAYELAGLQRYF	TGTGCCAGCAGTGGAGCGTATGAACTAGCAGGGTTGCAGCGGTACTTC
TRBD1	13	TRBV5-6	TRBJ1-5	few	CASGRTGDQPQHF	TGTGCCAGCGGCAGGACAGGGGACCAGCCCCAGCATTTT
TRBD2	15	TRBV7-9	TRBJ2-2	.	CASSLGDSGSGELFF	TGTGCCAGCAGCTTGGGCGATAGCGGGAGCGGGGAGCTGTTTTTT
.	14	TRBV19	TRBJ2-1	.	CASRAGTENNEQFF	TGTGCCAGTAGGGCCGGGACGGAGAATAATGAGCAGTTCTTC
TRBD1	13	TRBV5-1	TRBJ1-4	.	CASSPGGGEKLFF	TGCGCCAGCAGCCCAGGGGGGGGTGAAAAACTGTTTTTT
.	13	TRBV6-4	TRBJ2-2	.	CASSDRNTGELFF	TGTGCCAGCAGTGACAGGAACACCGGGGAGCTGTTTTTT
.	11	TRBV6-2/TRBV6-3	TRBJ2-7	once	CASSYPDEQYF	TGTGCCAGCAGTTATCCGGATGAGCAGTACTTC
.	14	TRBV14	TRBJ2-2	once	CASSQQGHPGELFF	TGTGCCAGCAGCCAGCAGGGTCACCCCGGGGAGCTGTTTTTT
.	13	TRBV7-9	TRBJ1-2	once	CASSLQGNYGYTF	TGTGCCAGCAGCTTACAGGGGAACTATGGCTACACCTTC
.	14	TRBV7-2	TRBJ2-1	.	CASSSSGRANEQFF	TGTGCCAGCAGCTCATCGGGCAGGGCCAATGAGCAGTTCTTC
.	15	TRBV7-2	TRBJ1-5	.	CASSFWGSSNQPQHF	TGTGCCAGCAGCTTTTGGGGGAGTAGCAATCAGCCCCAGCATTTT
.	13	TRBV6-5	TRBJ2-1	.	CASSLGSGDEQFF	TGTGCCAGCAGTCTCGGGAGTGGCGATGAGCAGTTCTTC
TRBD1	15	TRBV3-1/TRBV3-2	TRBJ1-1	.	CASSQSGTANTEAFF	TGTGCCAGCAGCCAATCGGGGACAGCCAACACTGAAGCTTTCTTT
TRBD2	18	TRBV4-2	TRBJ2-2	.	CASSQGGLAGRTTGELFF	TGTGCCAGCAGCCAAGGAGGACTAGCGGGGAGAACCACCGGGGAGCTGTTTTTT
.	17	TRBV15	TRBJ1-6	.	CATSRDPRNIDNSPLHF	TGTGCCACCAGCAGAGATCCTAGGAATATAGATAATTCACCCCTCCACTTT
.	12	TRBV11-1	TRBJ1-1	.	CASSVYNTEAFF	TGTGCCAGCAGCGTATACAACACTGAAGCTTTCTTT
.	12	TRBV7-2	TRBJ2-1	.	CASSFGRNEQFF	TGTGCCAGCAGCTTTGGGAGGAATGAGCAGTTCTTC
.	14	TRBV6-1	TRBJ1-6	.	CASSEVSVNSPLHF	TGTGCCAGCAGTGAAGTCTCAGTTAATTCACCCCTCCACTTT
.	14	TRBV5-1	TRBJ2-1	few	CASSTEGSYNEQFF	TGCGCCAGCAGCACCGAGGGCTCCTACAATGAGCAGTTCTTC
TRBD1	14	TRBV7-3	TRBJ2-7	.	CASSKGQASYEQYF	TGTGCCAGCAGCAAGGGACAGGCATCCTACGAGCAGTACTTC
.	15	TRBV7-3	TRBJ1-6	.	CASSLRPGDNSPLHF	TGTGCCAGCAGCTTAAGGCCAGGGGATAATTCACCCCTCCACTTT
TRBD1	16	TRBV7-3	TRBJ1-5	.	CASSPSRDRDRQPQHF	TGTGCCAGCAGCCCGTCCCGGGACAGGGATCGTCAGCCCCAGCATTTT
TRBD1	17	TRBV14	TRBJ1-4	once	CASSQTFTGTGNEKLFF	TGTGCCAGCAGCCAGACTTTTACCGGGACAGGGAATGAAAAACTGTTTTTT
TRBD2	15	TRBV11-2	TRBJ2-1	.	CASSLGLAGPGEQFF	TGTGCCAGCAGCTTAGGACTAGCGGGGCCGGGTGAGCAGTTCTTC
.	14	TRBV19	TRBJ1-1	.	CASSIQGGQTEAFF	TGTGCCAGTAGTATACAGGGTGGGCAAACTGAAGCTTTCTTT
.	13	TRBV5-4	TRBJ2-2	.	CASSWMGTGELFF	TGTGCCAGCAGTTGGATGGGGACCGGGGAGCTGTTTTTT
TRBD1	19	TRBV9	TRBJ1-3	.	CASSVGTGGVHLSGNTIYF	TGTGCCAGCAGCGTAGGGACAGGGGGCGTTCACCTATCTGGAAACACCATATATTTT
.	10	TRBV20-1	TRBJ1-6	.	CSASGSPLHF	TGCAGTGCTAGCGGTTCACCCCTCCACTTT
.	13	TRBV28	TRBJ2-5	.	CASRTGTPETQYF	TGTGCCAGCAGAACCGGGACACCGGAGACCCAGTACTTC
.	8	TRBV20-1	TRBJ1-1	.	CSAREAFF	TGCAGTGCTAGGGAAGCTTTCTTT
.	12	TRBV12-3/TRBV12-4	TRBJ1-3	.	CASSFPIDTIYF	TGTGCCAGCAGTTTCCCAATCGACACCATATATTTT
.	16	TRBV23-1	TRBJ2-2	.	CASSQSAGPNTGELFF	TGCGCCAGCAGTCAATCGGCGGGGCCTAACACCGGGGAGCTGTTTTTT
TRBD1	15	TRBV5-5	TRBJ1-5	.	CASSLMDRTNQPQHF	TGTGCCAGCAGCTTGATGGACAGGACTAATCAGCCCCAGCATTTT
TRBD1	16	TRBV7-6	TRBJ1-2	.	CASSLQQGAGGYGYTF	TGTGCCAGCAGCTTACAACAGGGGGCGGGAGGCTATGGCTACACCTTC
TRBD1	16	TRBV7-2	TRBJ1-2	once	CASSLSLGQGSYGYTF	TGTGCCAGCAGCTTATCCCTAGGACAGGGAAGCTATGGCTACACCTTC
.	15	TRBV11-1	TRBJ1-1	.	CASSLGQGPNTEAFF	TGTGCCAGCAGCTTAGGTCAGGGTCCGAACACTGAAGCTTTCTTT
.	14	TRBV19	TRBJ1-2	.	CASSRRRPSYGYTF	TGTGCCAGTAGCCGCAGGAGACCCAGCTATGGCTACACCTTC
TRBD1	14	TRBV7-2	TRBJ2-1	.	CASSPRDRVGEQFF	TGTGCCAGCAGCCCCCGGGACAGGGTGGGTGAGCAGTTCTTC
.	16	TRBV7-2	TRBJ2-3	.	CASSLDVGESTDTQYF	TGTGCCAGCAGCTTAGATGTGGGGGAGAGCACAGATACGCAGTATTTT
.	14	TRBV2	TRBJ2-2	.	CASSERRNTGELFF	TGTGCCAGCAGTGAACGACGGAACACCGGGGAGCTGTTTTTT
TRBD1	15	TRBV10-3	TRBJ1-6	.	CATRIETGLNSPLHF	TGTGCCACCAGGATTGAGACAGGGCTTAATTCACCCCTCCACTTT
.	16	TRBV7-9	TRBJ1-4	.	CASSFKRVTGNEKLFF	TGTGCCAGCAGCTTCAAACGGGTCACAGGGAATGAAAAACTGTTTTTT
TRBD2	16	TRBV9	TRBJ2-1	.	CASSVVVLAGGREQFF	TGTGCCAGCAGCGTAGTTGTACTAGCGGGGGGGCGGGAGCAGTTCTTC
.	15	TRBV6-6	TRBJ1-3	.	CASSYPKNRVDTIYF	TGTGCCAGCAGTTACCCTAAAAACAGGGTTGACACCATATATTTT